This T cell receptor (beta chain) was sequenced during a study of siplizumab effects on memory and regulatory T cells. Each sample had approximately 10^5 TCR templates assayed. Method: immunoSEQ multiplex PCR; TCRdb's copy keeps in-frame clones and lacks some. The table includes around 83,000 clones, about 87% detected once. About this clone: The antigen is unknown.

CDR3 length: 14 amino acids. V was cut by 4 bases and J by 6 bases, with 12 bases left in between. Germline CDR1 reads SGHAT; CDR2 reads FQNNGV. General observations from the study: Both greater diversity than memory cells and a major contribution to the alloresponse seemed to characterize naive T cells. Naive or memory phenotype was unassignable for roughly 80-95% of proliferating CD4+ or CD8+ clones. On average, around 70% of mappable alloreactive CD4+ clones were Treg-derived under siplizumab, against 25% to 30% in controls.

Sequencing was performed on CD4+ T cells sorted from blood. This sequence originates from a human donor in good health. The rearrangement joins TRBV11-2 to TRBJ2-2; either TRBD1 or TRBD2 may fit D (5 bases each). DNA for the CDR3: TGTGCCAGCAGCTCCTTGGGGGTACCCGGGGAGCTGTTTTTT. It yields the protein CASSSLGVPGELFF.